Listed below are T cell receptor beta chains from one sample, sequenced in a study of CXCR3-negative and CXCR3-positive naive CD8 T cells. Each CDR3 protein gets one entry in TCRdb, which reprocessed the 5' RACE reads and gives no DNA. The sample totals fewer than 50,000 distinct CDR3 sequences. The sample comprised naive CXCR3- CD8+ T cells from blood. The receptor source for this set is a human donor in good health. Some clones in this sample may be carry-over from other donors' samples. Each CDR3 is given with its conserved first and last residue. Size values are once, few and many counts, or a class for expanded clones, and some rows have none.

abundance: .; j_gene: TRBJ2-7; len: 15; v_gene: TRBV6-5; CDR3aa: CASSYDRAGTYEQYF
abundance: .; j_gene: TRBJ2-1; len: 16; v_gene: TRBV12-3/TRBV12-4; CDR3aa: CASSSGSDSPYNEQFF
abundance: .; j_gene: TRBJ2-7; len: 16; v_gene: TRBV28; CDR3aa: CASSYLFRGASYEQYF
abundance: .; j_gene: TRBJ2-7; len: 15; v_gene: TRBV27; CDR3aa: CASSPREVLPYEQYF
abundance: .; j_gene: TRBJ2-2; len: 14; v_gene: TRBV7-3; CDR3aa: CASSLGVGTGELFF
abundance: .; j_gene: TRBJ2-1; len: 13; v_gene: TRBV29-1; CDR3aa: CSAVAGVNNEQFF
abundance: .; j_gene: TRBJ1-2; len: 14; v_gene: TRBV2; CDR3aa: CASRSTWANYGYTF
abundance: .; j_gene: TRBJ2-7; len: 17; v_gene: TRBV29-1; CDR3aa: CSVENPTGLGRAYEQYF
abundance: .; j_gene: TRBJ2-3; len: 15; v_gene: TRBV6-4; CDR3aa: CASSASGGSTDTQYF
abundance: .; j_gene: TRBJ1-2; len: 17; v_gene: TRBV3-1; CDR3aa: CASSQDEDPDRGYGYTF
abundance: .; j_gene: TRBJ2-1; len: 15; v_gene: TRBV5-1; CDR3aa: CASSLSGTGINEQFF
abundance: .; j_gene: TRBJ1-3; len: 17; v_gene: TRBV7-2; CDR3aa: CASSLGTGGYYGNTIYF
abundance: .; j_gene: TRBJ2-7; len: 13; v_gene: TRBV14; CDR3aa: CASSRQPSYEQYF
abundance: .; j_gene: TRBJ2-1; len: 13; v_gene: TRBV11-2; CDR3aa: CASSSGRGVEQFF
abundance: medium-sized; j_gene: TRBJ2-5; len: 14; v_gene: TRBV7-9; CDR3aa: CASSPVTSGETQYF
abundance: .; j_gene: TRBJ2-1; len: 13; v_gene: TRBV29-1; CDR3aa: CSVASGGLYEQFF
abundance: .; j_gene: TRBJ2-7; len: 14; v_gene: TRBV7-6; CDR3aa: CASSLASTSYEQYF
abundance: .; j_gene: TRBJ2-3; len: 15; v_gene: TRBV12-3/TRBV12-4; CDR3aa: CASSQSGGSTDTQYF
abundance: .; j_gene: TRBJ1-4; len: 16; v_gene: TRBV20-1; CDR3aa: CSASALRGFGNEKLFF
abundance: .; j_gene: TRBJ2-3; len: 13; v_gene: TRBV10-3; CDR3aa: CAIVGAFTDTQYF
abundance: .; j_gene: TRBJ2-1; len: 15; v_gene: TRBV12-3/TRBV12-4; CDR3aa: CASRATGSSYNEQFF
abundance: .; j_gene: TRBJ2-1; len: 13; v_gene: TRBV19; CDR3aa: CASSIGAYNEQFF
abundance: .; j_gene: TRBJ2-1; len: 15; v_gene: TRBV3-1; CDR3aa: CASSQDGSPYNEQFF
abundance: .; j_gene: TRBJ2-4; len: 14; v_gene: TRBV14; CDR3aa: CASSQDLAKNIQYF
abundance: .; j_gene: TRBJ2-7; len: 14; v_gene: TRBV13; CDR3aa: CASSLRSLGDEQYF
abundance: .; j_gene: TRBJ1-1; len: 13; v_gene: TRBV6-6; CDR3aa: CASTNNAGTEAFF
abundance: .; j_gene: TRBJ2-3; len: 14; v_gene: TRBV4-3; CDR3aa: CASSQDASADTQYF
abundance: .; j_gene: TRBJ2-1; len: 15; v_gene: TRBV30; CDR3aa: CAWTPGVAGSIEQFF
abundance: .; j_gene: TRBJ1-1; len: 14; v_gene: TRBV12-3/TRBV12-4; CDR3aa: CASSPHSGGAKAFF
abundance: .; j_gene: TRBJ2-7; len: 13; v_gene: TRBV5-1; CDR3aa: CASSINRGYEQYF
abundance: .; j_gene: TRBJ2-1; len: 13; v_gene: TRBV6-2/TRBV6-3; CDR3aa: CASSYPDYNEQFF
abundance: .; j_gene: TRBJ2-1; len: 13; v_gene: TRBV3-1; CDR3aa: CASSNTPNDEQFF
abundance: .; j_gene: TRBJ2-7; len: 14; v_gene: TRBV27; CDR3aa: CASSLQGDSYEQCF
abundance: .; j_gene: TRBJ2-1; len: 15; v_gene: TRBV7-9; CDR3aa: CASSLSQGSYNEQFF
abundance: .; j_gene: TRBJ1-1; len: 12; v_gene: TRBV7-3; CDR3aa: CASRSGNTEAFF
abundance: .; j_gene: TRBJ2-1; len: 14; v_gene: TRBV2; CDR3aa: CASSETGAVNEQFF
abundance: .; j_gene: TRBJ1-1; len: 15; v_gene: TRBV6-6; CDR3aa: CASSEEPGRVSEAFF
abundance: .; j_gene: TRBJ1-4; len: 14; v_gene: TRBV6-1; CDR3aa: CASSEDRTNEKLFF
abundance: .; j_gene: TRBJ1-1; len: 17; v_gene: TRBV20-1; CDR3aa: CSALPGGRAILETEAFF
abundance: .; j_gene: TRBJ2-3; len: 12; v_gene: TRBV5-6; CDR3aa: CARTQTEDTQYF
abundance: .; j_gene: TRBJ2-7; len: 16; v_gene: TRBV13; CDR3aa: CASKDRDTESSYEQYF
abundance: .; j_gene: TRBJ1-1; len: 13; v_gene: TRBV7-6; CDR3aa: CASSLAVFTEAFF